A single sample is the source of the 30 T cell receptor beta chains below, sequenced in a study of T cell responses to AZD1222 COVID-19 vaccine. Here immunoSEQ multiplex PCR was the method, and the copy in TCRdb shows in-frame clones only, minus some. Of under 200,000 clones in the sample, approximately 94% were seen once. Sequencing used peripheral blood, obtained on day 0 of AZD1222 vaccination. These receptors were collected from an adult in good health.

The chain carries TRBV5-5 and TRBJ2-7, with TRBD1 matching 7 bases. The length of the CDR3 is 14 residues. V shed 4 bases and J 2 bases; nucleotides not matched to a gene: 6. Germline-derived CDR1 and CDR2 are SGHKS and YYEKEE (reference sequence). CDR3 sequence (DNA): TGTGCCAGCAGCCCAGGACAGGTCACCTACGAGCAGTACTTC. Encoded protein: CASSPGQVTYEQYF.

The chain recombines TRBV5-1 with TRBJ2-1, with 13 bases fitting TRBD2. The J segment lost 0 bases and the V segment lost 3 bases, leaving 0 bases of the junction unmatched. Germline values: CDR1 SGHRS, CDR2 YFSETQ. The CDR3 is 16 amino acids. CDR3 sequence (DNA): TGCGCCAGCAGCTGGACTAGCGGGAGCTCCTACAATGAGCAGTTCTTC. Its translation is CASSWTSGSSYNEQFF.

The chain uses TRBV11-2 and TRBJ1-2, with D perhaps TRBD1 (5 bases). V was pared by 1 base and J by 0 bases, with 9 bases between. Germline-derived CDR1 and CDR2 are SGHAT and FQNNGV. The CDR3 totals 15 residues. CDR3 DNA sequence: TGTGCCAGCAGCTTAGGGGTCAGGGCTAACTATGGCTACACCTTC. It is translated as CASSLGVRANYGYTF.

The chain employs TRBV6-2 or TRBV6-3 and TRBJ2-7; D is undetermined. The CDR3 is 11 residues long. Germline CDR1 is MNHEY and CDR2 is SVGEGT. Trimming took off 5 bases at V and 2 bases at J, with 4 bases between the two ends. This CDR3 reads CASSQAYEQYF. In DNA form, the CDR3 reads TGTGCCAGCAGTCAGGCCTACGAGCAGTACTTC.

The chain uses TRBV5-4 and TRBJ2-7, with 7 bases fitting TRBD1. V lost 2 bases to trimming and J lost 3 bases; unmatched junction nucleotides: 5. Per germline, CDR1 SGHNT and CDR2 YYREEE (reference sequence). CDR3 length: 14 residues. CDR3 in DNA: TGTGCCAGCAGCTTTACGGGACAGAGCTACGAGCAGTACTTC. It is translated as CASSFTGQSYEQYF.

This clone was counted a single time. This chain joins TRBV28 and TRBJ2-7; D perhaps matches TRBD2 (5 bases). Trimming removed 4 bases from V and 3 bases from J, with 19 bases in between. Germline V gene sequence: CDR1 MDHEN, CDR2 SYDVKM. The CDR3 length is 16 residues. In DNA, the CDR3 is TGTGCCAGCAGTTCTCCCGACCCCGGAGGTGTCTACGAGCAGTACTTC. Its translation is CASSSPDPGGVYEQYF.

A single count supports this clone. V gene TRBV6-9 combines with J gene TRBJ1-5; D not resolved. This CDR3 spans 15 amino acids. The V gene lost 2 bases and the J gene lost 0 bases, with 8 bases spanning the gap. Germline CDR1 is MNHGY and CDR2 is SVAAGI. CDR3 region: CASSYKGYSNQPQHF. CDR3 bases: TGTGCCAGCAGTTATAAAGGATATAGCAATCAGCCCCAGCATTTT.

V gene TRBV27 combines with J gene TRBJ2-4, with D perhaps TRBD2 (6 bases). Trimming shortened V by 2 bases and J by 2 bases, and 13 bases separated the two germline ends. The CDR3 length is 16 residues. Per the germline V gene, CDR1 is MNHEY and CDR2 is SMNVEV (reference sequence). CDR3 residues: CASSLGSRGSKNIQYF. Here the CDR3 DNA reads TGTGCCAGCAGTTTAGGGTCTCGGGGGTCCAAAAACATTCAGTACTTC.

The chain joins TRBV29-1 to TRBJ2-7, with 9 bases lining up with TRBD1. This CDR3 spans 15 amino acids. The J segment lost 2 bases and the V segment lost 7 bases, leaving 12 bases of the junction unmatched. Germline CDR1 is SQVTM and CDR2 is ANQGSEA. The CDR3 DNA follows: TGCAGCGCCAAGACAGGGGGGAACGGTCCCTACGAGCAGTACTTC. This encodes CSAKTGGNGPYEQYF.

This chain links TRBV5-4 with TRBJ2-7, with 10 nucleotides matching TRBD1. Per the germline V gene, CDR1 is SGHNT and CDR2 is YYREEE (reference sequence). This CDR3 is 16 amino acids long. The junction had 7 bases not matched to a gene; V was cut back by 3 bases and J by 1 base. CDR3 sequence: CASSSGSGQGSYEQYF. The CDR3 nucleotides are TGTGCCAGCAGCTCCGGTTCGGGACAGGGGTCCTACGAGCAGTACTTC.

The chain employs TRBV3-1 (or the pseudogene TRBV3-2) and TRBJ2-7; D is unclear. This CDR3 is 11 amino acids long. Per the germline V gene, CDR1 is LGHDT and CDR2 is YNNKEL (reference sequence). V lost 6 bases and J 4 bases, leaving 7 bases between the germline ends. The CDR3 protein is CASSKGYEQYF. The CDR3 coding sequence is TGTGCCAGCAGTAAGGGATACGAGCAGTACTTC.

The chain recombines TRBV6-1 with TRBJ1-2, with D possibly matching TRBD1 (5 bases). Trimming pared 3 bases from V and 4 bases from J, leaving 9 bases between. Germline loops: CDR1 MNHNS, CDR2 SASEGT. CDR3 length: 13 residues. CDR3 in DNA: TGTGCCAGCAGTGAGCGGACATTCTATGGCTACACCTTC. Translating gives CASSERTFYGYTF.

The gene calls are TRBV19 and TRBJ2-7; D is unclear. Trimming removed 4 bases from V and 3 bases from J, with 4 bases in between. The CDR3 sequence is 11 residues long. The germline V gene encodes CDR1 LNHDA and CDR2 SQIVND (reference sequence). The CDR3 region has the DNA TGTGCCAGTAGTAACGGCTACGAGCAGTACTTC. It is translated as CASSNGYEQYF.

The gene calls are TRBV5-1 and TRBJ2-3; D is perhaps TRBD2 (6 bases). This CDR3 has 15 residues. Germline loops: CDR1 SGHRS, CDR2 YFSETQ. V lost 4 bases and J 0 bases, leaving 12 bases between the germline ends. The CDR3 sequence: CASSETRFSTDTQYF. CDR3 coding DNA: TGCGCCAGCAGCGAGACTAGGTTTAGCACAGATACGCAGTATTTT.

The chain couples TRBV6-5 to TRBJ1-2; 7 bases are shared with TRBD1. The V and J ends lost 6 bases and 8 bases, in that order; junction bases with no gene match: 9. The germline V gene has CDR1 MNHEY and CDR2 SVGAGI. CDR3 length: 13 residues. CDR3 sequence (DNA): TGTGCCAGCAGACCCGGACAGGAGAGGGGCTACACCTTC. Translating it yields CASRPGQERGYTF.

The gene calls are TRBV9 and TRBJ2-2; D is unresolved. This CDR3 has 13 residues. Per germline, CDR1 SGDLS and CDR2 YYNGEE. The ends were cut back, 0 bases at V and 6 bases at J, with 6 bases in the middle. CDR3 loop: CASSVASSGELFF. In DNA form, the CDR3 reads TGTGCCAGCAGCGTAGCAAGTTCCGGGGAGCTGTTTTTT.

This rearrangement joins TRBV24-1 to TRBJ2-7; 7 nucleotides line up with TRBD1. Trimming took 5 bases from V and 0 from J; bases not matched to a gene: 6. Per the germline V gene, CDR1 is KGHDR and CDR2 is SFDVKD. The CDR3 covers 15 residues. The CDR3 region is CATSAGQASSYEQYF. CDR3 in DNA: TGTGCCACCAGTGCCGGACAGGCCAGCTCCTACGAGCAGTACTTC.

The V and J genes are TRBV6-5 and TRBJ2-7; TRBD1 aligns across 9 bases. This CDR3 has 14 residues. Losses at the gene ends were 7 bases for V and 2 bases for J; bases not matched to a gene: 6. Looked up from germline, CDR1 is MNHEY and CDR2 is SVGAGI. In DNA, the CDR3 is TGTGCCAGCAACACAGGGGGCCAGCCCTACGAGCAGTACTTC. It codes for CASNTGGQPYEQYF.

This chain uses TRBV9 with TRBJ2-7, with a weak D call TRBD2 (7 bases). The germline V and J ends were trimmed by 0 bases and 3 bases, with 13 bases remaining between them. CDR1 SGDLS and CDR2 YYNGEE come from the germline V gene. The CDR3 contains 15 residues. The CDR3 DNA is TGTGCCAGCAGCGTAGCTGGGGGGGCGGGCTACGAGCAGTACTTC. As protein: CASSVAGGAGYEQYF.

This clone was seen just once. The V and J genes are TRBV5-6 and TRBJ2-3; D remains ambiguous. Germline V gene data show CDR1 as SGHDT and CDR2 as YYEEEE. V was clipped by 7 bases and J by 4 bases, with 13 bases between them. There are 13 residues in the CDR3. In DNA form, the CDR3 reads TGTGCCAGCTCAACCCTAAGCGCAGATACGCAGTATTTT. Residues: CASSTLSADTQYF. The variable domain in full, completed from reference TRBV5-6 and TRBJ2-3, reads DAGVTQSPTHLIKTRGQQVTLRCSPKSGHDTVSWYQQALGQGPQFIFQYYEEEERQRGNFPDRFSGHQFPNYSSELNVNALLLGDSALYLCASSTLSADTQYFGPGTRLTVL.

The rearrangement uses TRBV9 and TRBJ1-4; D unclear. CDR3 size: 16 residues. Germline V gene sequence: CDR1 SGDLS, CDR2 YYNGEE. The ends were cut back, 6 bases at V and 2 bases at J, with 17 bases in the middle. CDR3 sequence reads: CASNFWTGRTNEKLFF. DNA for the CDR3: TGTGCCAGCAACTTTTGGACCGGGAGGACTAATGAAAAACTGTTTTTT.

The chain has TRBV7-6 and TRBJ1-4; 10 nucleotides agree with TRBD1. With V trimmed by 1 base and J by 4 bases, 6 bases remained unmatched. This CDR3 is 17 amino acids long. Germline V gene data show CDR1 as SGHVS and CDR2 as FNYEAQ. Here the CDR3 DNA reads TGTGCCAGCAGCTTAGGTGGGACAGGGGTAGATAATGAAAAACTGTTTTTT. Translating it yields CASSLGGTGVDNEKLFF.

J is TRBJ2-3 and V is TRBV5-1; TRBD1 might be the D (5 bases). CDR3 length: 14 amino acids. Trimming left V 2 bases short and J 8 bases short, with 15 bases between. The germline V gene has CDR1 SGHRS and CDR2 YFSETQ. The CDR3 protein is CASSLGQGRGTQYF. The DNA of the CDR3 is TGCGCCAGCAGCTTAGGGCAGGGCAGAGGTACGCAGTATTTT.

The chain combines TRBV20-1 with TRBJ1-4; TRBD1 matches 9 bases. The germline CDR1 and CDR2 sequences are DFQATT and SNEGSKA (reference sequence). This CDR3 has 15 residues. Losses at the gene ends were 3 bases for V and 5 bases for J; bases not matched to a gene: 7. DNA for the CDR3: TGCAGTGCTAGTACGGCACAGGGGGCGAATGAAAAACTGTTTTTT. Protein sequence: CSASTAQGANEKLFF.

This rearrangement joins TRBV9 to TRBJ1-1; D remains ambiguous. Germline V lookup: CDR1 SGDLS, CDR2 YYNGEE. V was shortened by 3 bases and J by 2 bases, with 11 bases between the two germline ends. The CDR3 is made up of 14 amino acids. Written as DNA, the CDR3 is TGTGCCAGCAGCGGTAAGAAGGGTAACACTGAAGCTTTCTTT. It encodes CASSGKKGNTEAFF.

The chain is built from TRBV11-1 and TRBJ2-7; D not certain. Germline V gene sequence: CDR1 SGHAT, CDR2 FQDESV (reference sequence). Trimming took off 5 bases at V and 7 bases at J, with 15 bases between the two ends. The CDR3 has 13 amino acids. The CDR3 region is CASSHVWRREQYF. CDR3 coding DNA: TGTGCCAGCAGCCACGTTTGGAGAAGGGAGCAGTACTTC.

This clone was counted between two and nine times. The chain uses TRBV2 and TRBJ2-1, with 13 bases fitting TRBD2. J gave up 9 bases and V 5 bases, and 4 bases lay outside the gene matches. This CDR3 spans 14 amino acids. Germline loops: CDR1 SNHLY, CDR2 FYNNEI. CDR3 sequence (DNA): TGTGCCAGCAGTTGGACTAGCGGGAGCGGTGAGCAGTTCTTC. Translated, it gives CASSWTSGSGEQFF.

The chain joins TRBV2 to TRBJ1-5; D is uncertain. Germline-derived CDR1 and CDR2 are SNHLY and FYNNEI. Trimming shortened V by 6 bases and J by 0 bases, and 9 bases separated the two germline ends. This CDR3 is 14 amino acids long. The CDR3 sequence is CASRAPSSNQPQHF. As DNA, the CDR3 is TGTGCCAGCAGGGCCCCATCTAGCAATCAGCCCCAGCATTTT. The entire variable domain, with the rest obtained from reference TRBV2 and TRBJ1-5, is as follows: EPEVTQTPSHQVTQMGQEVILRCVPISNHLYFYWYRQILGQKVEFLVSFYNNEISEKSEIFDDQFSVERPDGSNFTLKIRSTKLEDSAMYFCASRAPSSNQPQHFGDGTRLSIL.

The chain recombines TRBV3-1 (or the pseudogene TRBV3-2) with TRBJ1-3, with unresolved D. Germline-derived CDR1 and CDR2 are LGHDT and YNNKEL (reference sequence). V was cut by 2 bases and J by 0 bases, with 8 bases left in between. The CDR3 is made up of 15 amino acids. CDR3: CASSQLRISGNTIYF. CDR3 nucleotides: TGTGCCAGCAGCCAACTCAGGATCTCTGGAAACACCATATATTTT.

This chain joins TRBV3-1 (or the pseudogene TRBV3-2) and TRBJ1-2, with TRBD1 as a possible D gene (5 bases). The CDR3 is 14 residues long. V lost 4 bases to trimming and J lost 9 bases, with 18 bases between them. CDR1 is LGHDT and CDR2 is YNNKEL in the germline V gene (reference sequence). As DNA, the CDR3 is TGTGCCAGCAGCCCGAACCAAGGGTCAGGGAGCTACACCTTC. Amino acid sequence: CASSPNQGSGSYTF.